These T cell receptor beta chains were read from a single sample in a study of blood T cell repertoires in COVID-19. Assay: immunoSEQ multiplex PCR; the TCRdb copy retains only in-frame clones and omits some. Of a few hundred thousand clones in the sample, 88% were seen once. The source material was PBMCs or T cells enriched from blood (not recorded which). Receptors were obtained from a woman in her thirties who had been exposed to COVID-19. CDR3s leave out the opening cysteine and the closing phenylalanine or tryptophan. Clone size is given for some rows only: seen once, a few or many times, or a class if the clone is expanded.

v_call: TRBV28; j_call: TRBJ2-7; clone_size: .; cdr3_aa: ASSPPGGSAYEQY
v_call: TRBV12-3/TRBV12-4; j_call: TRBJ2-1; clone_size: .; cdr3_aa: ASSLDSKVEF
v_call: TRBV30; j_call: TRBJ2-5; clone_size: .; cdr3_aa: AQLAGVGETQY
v_call: TRBV5-4; j_call: TRBJ1-6; clone_size: .; cdr3_aa: ASSYPQGSNSPLH
v_call: TRBV7-3; j_call: TRBJ2-6; clone_size: .; cdr3_aa: ASSPPGGSGANVLT
v_call: TRBV6-5; j_call: TRBJ2-7; clone_size: .; cdr3_aa: ATLLTSGTSYEQY
v_call: TRBV29-1; j_call: TRBJ2-7; clone_size: .; cdr3_aa: SVLTGAGYEQY
v_call: TRBV14; j_call: TRBJ2-1; clone_size: .; cdr3_aa: ASSQKTGVGYNEQF
v_call: TRBV19; j_call: TRBJ1-2; clone_size: .; cdr3_aa: ASTQGAEANYGYT
v_call: TRBV7-9; j_call: TRBJ2-7; clone_size: .; cdr3_aa: ASSSPTSGSIGPYEQY
v_call: TRBV5-5; j_call: TRBJ2-7; clone_size: .; cdr3_aa: ASSLGQGSVEQY
v_call: TRBV24-1; j_call: TRBJ2-7; clone_size: .; cdr3_aa: ATSDLAAREQY
v_call: TRBV2; j_call: TRBJ1-6; clone_size: .; cdr3_aa: ANEDRGESSPLH
v_call: TRBV13; j_call: TRBJ2-1; clone_size: .; cdr3_aa: ASSNRLAGGAYNEQF
v_call: TRBV10-3; j_call: TRBJ2-1; clone_size: .; cdr3_aa: AISGTSGYNEQF
v_call: TRBV5-1; j_call: TRBJ2-5; clone_size: .; cdr3_aa: ASSWTGPQETQY
v_call: TRBV7-2; j_call: TRBJ1-2; clone_size: .; cdr3_aa: ASSLASGTGIAGYT
v_call: TRBV19; j_call: TRBJ1-2; clone_size: .; cdr3_aa: ASSMGQGEGYGYT
v_call: TRBV6-5; j_call: TRBJ1-2; clone_size: .; cdr3_aa: ASSYSPFLYGYT
v_call: TRBV15; j_call: TRBJ1-5; clone_size: once; cdr3_aa: ATSRDPTGQPQH
v_call: TRBV29-1; j_call: TRBJ1-5; clone_size: .; cdr3_aa: GDRPSYSNQPQH
v_call: TRBV5-1; j_call: TRBJ2-1; clone_size: .; cdr3_aa: ASSIGQENNEQF
v_call: TRBV10-1; j_call: TRBJ2-4; clone_size: .; cdr3_aa: ASGSSGSAIQY
v_call: TRBV5-1; j_call: TRBJ2-6; clone_size: .; cdr3_aa: ASSPDRPGANVLT
v_call: TRBV7-9; j_call: TRBJ2-7; clone_size: .; cdr3_aa: ASNGQGSYEQY
v_call: TRBV28; j_call: TRBJ2-7; clone_size: .; cdr3_aa: ASSRLVGGRAYEQY
v_call: TRBV5-8; j_call: TRBJ1-5; clone_size: .; cdr3_aa: ASSLAGDPEAHNQPQH
v_call: TRBV30; j_call: TRBJ1-5; clone_size: .; cdr3_aa: AWSVLTGDQPQH
v_call: TRBV11-3; j_call: TRBJ2-1; clone_size: few; cdr3_aa: ASSTRDGVEQF
v_call: TRBV7-9; j_call: TRBJ2-5; clone_size: .; cdr3_aa: ASRTGVQETQY
v_call: TRBV7-8; j_call: TRBJ1-1; clone_size: .; cdr3_aa: ASSLVFHRSSNTEAF
v_call: TRBV3-1/TRBV3-2; j_call: TRBJ1-3; clone_size: .; cdr3_aa: ASSQELRGRGNTIY
v_call: TRBV11-2; j_call: TRBJ1-3; clone_size: .; cdr3_aa: ASSLIAIGGSGNTIY
v_call: TRBV5-1; j_call: TRBJ2-3; clone_size: .; cdr3_aa: ASSLRGAGTDTQY
v_call: TRBV18; j_call: TRBJ2-4; clone_size: once; cdr3_aa: ASSPRGGLDIQY
v_call: TRBV27; j_call: TRBJ1-5; clone_size: .; cdr3_aa: ASSPWDRAQYSNQPQH
v_call: TRBV5-5; j_call: TRBJ2-1; clone_size: .; cdr3_aa: ASSPGVNEQF
v_call: TRBV19; j_call: TRBJ1-5; clone_size: .; cdr3_aa: ASSIETGQSNQPQH
v_call: TRBV5-1; j_call: TRBJ1-1; clone_size: .; cdr3_aa: ASSFRTVGRNTEAF
v_call: TRBV6-5; j_call: TRBJ2-7; clone_size: .; cdr3_aa: ASSYPGPEQY
v_call: TRBV7-6; j_call: TRBJ2-7; clone_size: .; cdr3_aa: ASSGGGGLAGSRSYEQY
v_call: TRBV11-2; j_call: TRBJ2-7; clone_size: .; cdr3_aa: ASSLDSWTAYEQY
v_call: TRBV24-1; j_call: TRBJ1-2; clone_size: .; cdr3_aa: ATSWPDNRGYT
v_call: TRBV11-2; j_call: TRBJ2-1; clone_size: .; cdr3_aa: ASSLGDRDYNEQF
v_call: TRBV28; j_call: TRBJ1-1; clone_size: .; cdr3_aa: ASSLRTGQGTEAF
v_call: TRBV9; j_call: TRBJ2-1; clone_size: .; cdr3_aa: ASSKTSGPHNEQF
v_call: TRBV30; j_call: TRBJ2-7; clone_size: .; cdr3_aa: AWRESTEQY
v_call: TRBV7-9; j_call: TRBJ1-1; clone_size: .; cdr3_aa: ASSLLEAF
v_call: TRBV11-2; j_call: TRBJ2-1; clone_size: .; cdr3_aa: ASSSPPEGAYEQF
v_call: TRBV27; j_call: TRBJ2-7; clone_size: .; cdr3_aa: ASSRTGYEQY
v_call: TRBV23-1; j_call: TRBJ1-5; clone_size: .; cdr3_aa: ASREPGQGTLGNQPQH
v_call: TRBV3-1/TRBV3-2; j_call: TRBJ2-2; clone_size: .; cdr3_aa: ASSQGPNTGELF